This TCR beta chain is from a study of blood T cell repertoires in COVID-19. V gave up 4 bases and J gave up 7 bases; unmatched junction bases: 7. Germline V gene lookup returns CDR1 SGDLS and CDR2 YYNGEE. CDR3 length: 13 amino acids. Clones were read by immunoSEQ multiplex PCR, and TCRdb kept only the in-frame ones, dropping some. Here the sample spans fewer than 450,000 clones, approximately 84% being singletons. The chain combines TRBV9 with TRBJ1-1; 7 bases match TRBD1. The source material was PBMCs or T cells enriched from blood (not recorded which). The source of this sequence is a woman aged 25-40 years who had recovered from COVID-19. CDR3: CASSMTGLDEAFF. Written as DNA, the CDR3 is TGTGCCAGCAGCATGACAGGGTTGGATGAAGCTTTCTTT.